One T cell receptor (beta chain) is described in this entry. Using immunoSEQ multiplex PCR, the repertoire was profiled, and TCRdb retains in-frame clones only, with some absent. The sample lists around 100,000 clones, 80% to 95% occurring once. CDR1 is SGDLS, CDR2 YYNGEE, per germline. This CDR3 contains 16 residues. V was cut by 0 bases and J by 4 bases, with 14 bases left in between. Time point: peripheral blood 6 weeks after treatment start. The data stem from a study of PD-L1 blockade in urothelial cancer. Across the study: Blood analyses occurred 3 weeks (second dose) and 6 weeks post treatment start.

V and J are TRBV9 and TRBJ2-1, with D possibly matching TRBD1 (6 bases). The sample in question was PBMCs, obtained around atezolizumab (anti-PD-L1) treatment. The clonotype was recovered from a man in his sixties with urothelial cancer. The CDR3: CASSVVSGHPYNEQFF. In DNA, the CDR3 is TGTGCCAGCAGCGTAGTGTCGGGACACCCATACAATGAGCAGTTCTTC.